Following are 5 T cell receptor beta chains from one sample sequenced in a study of resident and recirculating memory T cells in vitiligo. The table came from immunoSEQ multiplex PCR; TCRdb's copy has only in-frame clones and leaves some out. The sample consists of tens of thousands of clones, about 90% of them appearing once. The sample comprised blood. The source of these receptors is a male donor with vitiligo.

This chain connects TRBV28 to TRBJ1-5; 7 positions match TRBD1. The V gene end was trimmed by 3 bases and the J gene end by 2 bases; junction bases not matched to a gene: 7. The germline gives CDR1 MDHEN, CDR2 SYDVKM. CDR3 size: 16 residues. The CDR3 protein is CASSFGIGGRNQPQHF. Written as DNA, the CDR3 is TGTGCCAGCAGTTTCGGAATAGGGGGCCGCAATCAGCCCCAGCATTTT. The whole variable domain, remainder taken from reference TRBV28 and TRBJ1-5, is DVKVTQSSRYLVKRTGEKVFLECVQDMDHENMFWYRQDPGLGLRLIYFSYDVKMKEKGDIPEGYSVSREKKERFSLILESASTNQTSMYLCASSFGIGGRNQPQHFGDGTRLSIL.

This chain uses TRBV28 with TRBJ2-7, with D perhaps TRBD2 (6 bases). The CDR3 spans 15 residues. Looked up from germline, CDR1 is MDHEN and CDR2 is SYDVKM. V was pared by 8 bases and J by 6 bases, with 23 bases between. CDR3 region: CASGGTGAPHGEQYF. CDR3 DNA: TGTGCCAGCGGGGGGACGGGAGCGCCCCACGGCGAGCAGTACTTC.

The chain has TRBV30 and TRBJ2-1, with 10 bases matching TRBD2. This CDR3 is built from 17 residues. CDR1 and CDR2 (germline): GTSNPN, SVGIG (reference sequence). J gave up 7 bases and V 0 bases, and 12 bases lay outside the gene matches. CDR3 bases: TGTGCCTGGAGTGTCGACCTAGCGGGAGTTATAAGTAATGAGCAGTTCTTC. It specifies CAWSVDLAGVISNEQFF.

The V gene is TRBV7-9, the J gene TRBJ1-1; D gene unclear. The CDR3 extends over 14 amino acids. The germline V gene encodes CDR1 SEHNR and CDR2 FQNEAQ (reference sequence). Trimming took 5 bases from V and 6 from J, leaving 16 bases between them. The chain's CDR3 is CASSSSLGVSEAFF. CDR3 sequence (DNA): TGTGCCAGCAGCAGTTCGCTAGGAGTGTCTGAAGCTTTCTTT.

This chain joins TRBV19 and TRBJ2-1; TRBD2 matches 14 bases. Looked up from germline, CDR1 is LNHDA and CDR2 is SQIVND (reference sequence). The V segment lost 6 bases and the J segment 6 bases; nucleotides outside the gene matches: 7. This CDR3 has 16 amino acids. CDR3 nucleotide sequence: TGTGCCAGTAGCAACCCGACTAGCGGGAGGGGCAATGAGCAGTTCTTC. Residues: CASSNPTSGRGNEQFF.